A single sample is the source of the 27 T cell receptor beta chains below, sequenced in a study of STAT5B mutations in CD4+ large granular lymphocyte leukemia. Assay: immunoSEQ multiplex PCR; the TCRdb copy retains only in-frame clones and omits some. The repertoire consists of approximately 25,000 clones, with about 70% occurring once and the leading ten covering around a tenth. Sequencing was done on a sample of CD4+ T cells from blood buffy coats. These receptors were taken from a human donor in good health.

The chain links TRBV4-2 to TRBJ2-3; 8 bases line up with TRBD2. The germline gives CDR1 LGHNA, CDR2 YNFKEQ. The CDR3 spans 16 residues. Unmatched junction bases numbered 8, after V lost 2 bases and J lost 4 bases. DNA for the CDR3: TGTGCCAGCAGCCAACGGTCGAGCGGGGGTGCAGATACGCAGTATTTT. Protein product: CASSQRSSGGADTQYF.

The rearrangement uses TRBV5-4 and TRBJ2-1; D is perhaps TRBD1 (5 bases). Germline CDR1 reads SGHNT; CDR2 reads YYREEE (reference sequence). Trimming removed 0 bases from V and 4 bases from J, with 11 bases in between. This CDR3 comprises 15 residues. Here the CDR3 reads CASSLVGANYNEQFF. CDR3 DNA: TGTGCCAGCAGCTTGGTAGGGGCAAATTACAATGAGCAGTTCTTC.

The rearrangement uses TRBV27 and TRBJ2-6, with D perhaps TRBD1 (6 bases). V was pared by 6 bases and J by 0 bases, with 12 bases between. In germline, CDR1 is MNHEY, CDR2 SMNVEV (reference sequence). This CDR3 spans 16 amino acids. The CDR3 DNA reads TGTGCCAGCAGACCGGGACATGCCTCTGGGGCCAACGTCCTGACTTTC. Translation: CASRPGHASGANVLTF.

A few counts support this clone. The chain combines TRBV5-1 with TRBJ1-5; D gene ambiguous. V was trimmed by 0 bases and J by 1 base, leaving 2 bases between them. Per germline, CDR1 SGHRS and CDR2 YFSETQ. The CDR3 runs 13 residues. CDR3 residues: CASSLESNQPQHF. CDR3 bases: TGCGCCAGCAGCTTGGAAAGCAATCAGCCCCAGCATTTT.

V usage is TRBV7-2 and J usage is TRBJ2-7, with 9 nucleotides matching TRBD1. Per germline, CDR1 SGHTA and CDR2 FQGNSA. V lost 3 bases and J lost 1; bases outside the gene matches: 4. The CDR3 is made up of 15 amino acids. CDR3 sequence reads: CASSFSGQGSYEQYF. In DNA, the CDR3 is TGTGCCAGCAGCTTTTCGGGACAGGGATCCTACGAGCAGTACTTC. Filled out from reference TRBV7-2 and TRBJ2-7, the complete variable domain reads GAGVSQSPSNKVTEKGKDVELRCDPISGHTALYWYRQSLGQGLEFLIYFQGNSAPDKSGLPSDRFSAERTGGSVSTLTIQRTQQEDSAVYLCASSFSGQGSYEQYFGPGTRLTVT.

This clone was recorded once. The CDR3 DNA reads as TGCAGTGCTAGATACGGGGGGGGCTACACCTTC. This gives the protein CSARYGGGYTF. This chain uses TRBV20-1 with TRBJ1-2; D is possibly TRBD1 (5 bases). The CDR3 runs to 11 residues. CDR1 and CDR2 from the germline V gene are DFQATT and SNEGSKA (reference sequence). Between the trimmed V and J ends, which lost 2 bases and 8 bases, there was a span of 9 bases.

This clone was detected only once. The V call is TRBV19, the J call TRBJ1-2; no clear D. The CDR3 has 15 residues. Trimming shortened V by 7 bases and J by 7 bases, and 22 bases separated the two germline ends. The germline CDR1 and CDR2 sequences are LNHDA and SQIVND (reference sequence). CDR3 loop: CASTSAATPPGGYTF. DNA for the CDR3: TGTGCCAGTACATCGGCAGCAACACCTCCCGGTGGCTACACCTTC.

This chain joins TRBV4-2 and TRBJ1-1; TRBD1 might be the D (6 bases). V was clipped by 0 bases and J by 5 bases, with 13 bases between them. Germline loops: CDR1 LGHNA, CDR2 YNFKEQ. The CDR3 sequence is 15 residues long. CDR3 loop: CASSQDGGFGTEAFF. CDR3 bases: TGTGCCAGCAGCCAAGACGGGGGCTTTGGGACTGAAGCTTTCTTT.

The genes are TRBV27 and TRBJ1-3; TRBD1 matches at 10 bases. With V trimmed by 6 bases and J by 2 bases, 4 bases remained unmatched. This CDR3 has 15 amino acids. Germline CDR1 and CDR2: MNHEY and SMNVEV (reference sequence). CDR3 DNA: TGTGCCAGCAGCGCAGACAGGGGGCCTGGAAACACCATATATTTT. Its translation is CASSADRGPGNTIYF.

This rearrangement joins TRBV28 to TRBJ2-7, with 8 bases matching TRBD2. Germline V gene lookup returns CDR1 MDHEN and CDR2 SYDVKM. V lost 6 bases and J lost 4; bases outside the gene matches: 8. This CDR3 is built from 14 residues. CDR3 DNA sequence: TGTGCCAGCAGCGGGGGGGCTAGTAGGTACGAGCAGTACTTC. Protein: CASSGGASRYEQYF.

The rearrangement uses TRBV27 and TRBJ1-4, with D maybe TRBD1 (5 bases). The germline CDR1 and CDR2 sequences are MNHEY and SMNVEV (reference sequence). The V and J ends lost 7 bases and 3 bases respectively, with 15 bases between them. This CDR3 region has 15 residues. CDR3 sequence: CASKITGYPNEKLFF. CDR3 DNA sequence: TGTGCCAGCAAGATCACAGGTTACCCTAATGAAAAACTGTTTTTT.

This clone is medium-sized in the sample. This chain links TRBV4-1 with TRBJ2-3, with D possibly matching TRBD2 (6 bases). Germline V gene lookup returns CDR1 MGHRA and CDR2 YSYEKL. Deletions cut 1 base from V and 5 bases from J, with 22 bases between. CDR3 size: 18 residues. Here the CDR3 DNA reads TGCGCCAGCAGCCAAGCGGGGGAATCTGGGGGTTTAGTAGATACGCAGTATTTT. Translation: CASSQAGESGGLVDTQYF.

V and J are TRBV7-9 and TRBJ2-7; no clear D gene. Germline loops: CDR1 SEHNR, CDR2 FQNEAQ (reference sequence). The V gene lost 5 bases and the J gene lost 2 bases, with 13 bases spanning the gap. This CDR3 has 14 residues. This CDR3 reads CASSVSAATYEQYF. The CDR3, as DNA: TGTGCCAGCAGCGTTTCCGCAGCAACCTACGAGCAGTACTTC.

This clone appeared a few times. This chain connects TRBV4-2 to TRBJ1-2, with 7 bases matching TRBD1. Germline values: CDR1 LGHNA, CDR2 YNFKEQ. The CDR3 consists of 15 residues. V trimming: 0 bases; J trimming: 8 bases; junction bases outside the gene matches: 9. The CDR3 DNA reads as TGTGCCAGCAGCCAAGATCTATGGACAGGCCGCGGCTACACCTTC. It encodes CASSQDLWTGRGYTF.

The gene calls are TRBV6-1 and TRBJ1-5, with D tentatively TRBD1 (5 bases). This CDR3 comprises 15 residues. Trimming left V 3 bases short and J 4 bases short, with 13 bases between. Germline values: CDR1 MNHNS, CDR2 SASEGT. CDR3 sequence: CASSDRAGFNQPQHF. The CDR3 DNA is TGTGCCAGCAGTGATAGGGCAGGGTTTAATCAGCCCCAGCATTTT.

The V call is TRBV4-2, the J call TRBJ2-3; 7 nucleotides line up with TRBD2. The CDR3 has 17 residues. Germline CDR1 reads LGHNA; CDR2 reads YNFKEQ. V trimming: 5 bases; J trimming: 4 bases; junction bases outside the gene matches: 15. CDR3 region: CASSEVKVGGRADTQYF. Written as DNA, the CDR3 is TGTGCCAGCAGCGAGGTGAAGGTCGGGGGGAGGGCAGATACGCAGTATTTT.

The chain links TRBV29-1 to TRBJ2-5, with D possibly being TRBD2 (5 bases). Trimming removed 1 base from V and 5 bases from J, with 11 bases in between. This CDR3 has 13 amino acids. Germline values: CDR1 SQVTM, CDR2 ANQGSEA. CDR3 region: CSVEASPKETQYF. The CDR3 nucleotides are TGCAGCGTTGAAGCTAGCCCTAAGGAGACCCAGTACTTC.

The V and J genes are TRBV4-1 and TRBJ1-5; D might be TRBD1 (5 bases). This CDR3 has 15 residues. The ends were cut back, 3 bases at V and 5 bases at J, with 14 bases in the middle. Looked up from germline, CDR1 is MGHRA and CDR2 is YSYEKL. CDR3 sequence (DNA): TGCGCCAGCAGCCACGGCTGGGGGATCGATCAGCCCCAGCATTTT. Its translation is CASSHGWGIDQPQHF.

This chain links TRBV6-6 with TRBJ1-2; 7 bases are a match to TRBD1. The V segment lost 6 bases and the J segment 8 bases; nucleotides outside the gene matches: 12. The CDR3 covers 14 residues. Germline V CDR1 and CDR2: MNHNY, SVGAGI (reference sequence). DNA for the CDR3: TGTGCCAGCAGACAAACCCACAGGGGTGAGGGCTACACCTTC. It encodes CASRQTHRGEGYTF.

The V gene is TRBV2, the J gene TRBJ2-6; 12 bases line up with TRBD1. The CDR3 is made up of 16 amino acids. Trimming at V came to 6 bases and at J to 8 bases, leaving 8 bases not matched to a gene. Germline CDR1 is SNHLY and CDR2 is FYNNEI. The CDR3 loop is CASRGTGGVVTNVLTF. The CDR3 DNA reads as TGTGCCAGCAGGGGGACAGGGGGCGTCGTCACCAACGTCCTGACTTTC.

The chain joins TRBV7-9 to TRBJ2-1; D unresolved. Trimming cost V 2 bases and J 8 bases, with 7 bases left between them. This CDR3 spans 12 amino acids. Germline loops: CDR1 SEHNR, CDR2 FQNEAQ (reference sequence). The chain's CDR3 is CASSLQSDEQFF. CDR3 sequence (DNA): TGTGCCAGCAGCTTACAATCGGATGAGCAGTTCTTC.

J is TRBJ1-2 and V is TRBV6-6; D possibly corresponds to TRBD1 (5 bases). Germline lookup yields CDR1 MNHNY and CDR2 SVGAGI (reference sequence). V was clipped by 6 bases and J by 12 bases, with 20 bases between them. This CDR3 contains 13 residues. CDR3 nucleotides: TGTGCCAGCAGCGACAGCGATCACCTATTTGACACCTTC. It codes for CASSDSDHLFDTF.

J is TRBJ1-1 and V is TRBV10-2; TRBD1 matches 8 bases. Germline-derived CDR1 and CDR2 are WSHSY and SAAADI. The V segment lost 5 bases and the J segment 5 bases; nucleotides outside the gene matches: 7. The CDR3 totals 14 residues. This CDR3 reads CASSPADRATEAFF. The CDR3 DNA follows: TGCGCCAGCAGTCCCGCGGACAGGGCGACTGAAGCTTTCTTT.

The chain recombines TRBV5-4 with TRBJ1-4; 11 bases line up with TRBD1. This CDR3 has 15 amino acids. Germline V lookup: CDR1 SGHNT, CDR2 YYREEE (reference sequence). V dropped 4 bases and J dropped 7; count of bases not matched to a gene: 6. The DNA of the CDR3 is TGTGCCAGCAGCCGAACCGGGACAGGGGGTGAAAAACTGTTTTTT. Its protein is CASSRTGTGGEKLFF.

The chain employs TRBV7-2 and TRBJ2-5; no definite D call. The CDR3 contains 13 residues. V was trimmed by 3 bases and J by 3 bases, leaving 8 bases between them. Germline CDR1 SGHTA, CDR2 FQGNSA. The chain's CDR3 is CASSFGREETQYF. CDR3 DNA sequence: TGTGCCAGCAGCTTTGGACGGGAAGAGACCCAGTACTTC.

This CDR3 is CAISESGGETQYF. In DNA, the CDR3 is TGTGCCATCAGTGAGTCTGGGGGAGAGACCCAGTACTTC. The chain combines TRBV10-3 with TRBJ2-5; D is tentatively TRBD1 or TRBD2 (5 bases each). Germline V lookup: CDR1 ENHRY, CDR2 SYGVKD. Trimming pared 0 bases from V and 4 bases from J, leaving 6 bases between. This CDR3 is built from 13 residues.

This chain joins TRBV5-3 and TRBJ2-7; 8 bases agree with TRBD1. TRBV5-3 is marked as an open reading frame, function uncertain. The CDR3 sequence is 14 residues long. V trimming: 4 bases; J trimming: 3 bases; junction bases outside the gene matches: 6. The CDR3 DNA follows: TGTGCCAGAAGCCCCGGGACAGGAAACTACGAGCAGTACGTC. Translated: CARSPGTGNYEQYV.